These T cell receptor beta chains were read from a single sample in a study of identical twins. TCRdb reprocessed the 5' RACE reads via MiXCR and lists one record per CDR3 protein. The table lists about 700,000 distinct CDR3 sequences, 8% to 9% of them singletons. Another study also made use of these data, one on yellow fever vaccine responses in identical twins.

Sequencing was done on a sample of PBMCs. The receptors stem from a woman aged 18-35 years in good health. CDR3s include the opening cysteine and the closing phenylalanine or tryptophan. The order of the fields is CDR3 protein, CDR3 DNA, J gene, clone size, D gene, V gene. D genes are given only for firm matches. Size values are once, few and many counts, or a class for expanded clones, and some rows have none.

CDR3 protein: CASSQRLAEVGELFF; CDR3 DNA: TGTGCCAGCAGCCAAAGGCTAGCCGAAGTCGGGGAGCTGTTTTTT; J gene: TRBJ2-2; clone size: few; D gene: -; V gene: TRBV3-1
CDR3 protein: CSDSNVGQFF; CDR3 DNA: TGCAGTGACAGCAATGTGGGACAGTTCTTC; J gene: TRBJ2-1; clone size: few; D gene: -; V gene: TRBV20-1
CDR3 protein: CSARDGTRSSYEQYF; CDR3 DNA: TGCAGTGCTAGAGATGGGACAAGGAGCTCCTACGAGCAGTACTTC; J gene: TRBJ2-7; clone size: -; D gene: -; V gene: TRBV20-1
CDR3 protein: CSAGPGGTQYF; CDR3 DNA: TGCAGCGCCGGTCCGGGCGGGACCCAGTACTTC; J gene: TRBJ2-5; clone size: -; D gene: -; V gene: TRBV29-1
CDR3 protein: CASSYTGLGYNEQFF; CDR3 DNA: TGTGCCAGCAGCTACACAGGGTTGGGGTACAATGAGCAGTTCTTC; J gene: TRBJ2-1; clone size: few; D gene: -; V gene: TRBV5-8
CDR3 protein: CASSKDRGWNEQFF; CDR3 DNA: TGCGCCAGCAGCAAAGACAGGGGGTGGAATGAGCAGTTCTTC; J gene: TRBJ2-1; clone size: many; D gene: TRBD1; V gene: TRBV4-3
CDR3 protein: CASSLLTSGGDNEQFF; CDR3 DNA: TGTGCCAGCAGTTTACTAACTAGCGGGGGTGATAATGAGCAGTTCTTC; J gene: TRBJ2-1; clone size: few; D gene: TRBD2; V gene: TRBV28
CDR3 protein: CASSLSDSTDTQYF; CDR3 DNA: TGTGCCAGCAGCTTATCGGACAGCACAGATACGCAGTATTTT; J gene: TRBJ2-3; clone size: many; D gene: -; V gene: TRBV7-9
CDR3 protein: CASSYWTSGTDTQYF; CDR3 DNA: TGTGCCAGCAGTTACTGGACTAGCGGCACAGATACGCAGTATTTT; J gene: TRBJ2-3; clone size: -; D gene: TRBD2; V gene: TRBV6-5
CDR3 protein: CASSIGSDMGDYEQYF; CDR3 DNA: TGTGCCAGTAGTATCGGATCGGATATGGGGGATTACGAGCAGTACTTC; J gene: TRBJ2-7; clone size: few; D gene: -; V gene: TRBV19
CDR3 protein: CASSLSGRGFYNEQFF; CDR3 DNA: TGTGCCAGCAGCTTATCGGGCAGGGGGTTCTACAATGAGCAGTTCTTC; J gene: TRBJ2-1; clone size: -; D gene: TRBD1; V gene: TRBV13
CDR3 protein: CASSQDGLAGNSGANVLTF; CDR3 DNA: TGTGCCAGCAGCCAAGATGGCCTAGCAGGGAACTCTGGGGCCAACGTCCTGACTTTC; J gene: TRBJ2-6; clone size: -; D gene: -; V gene: TRBV4-2
CDR3 protein: CATLGTSGSNTGELFF; CDR3 DNA: TGTGCCACCCTCGGGACTAGCGGGTCTAACACCGGGGAGCTGTTTTTT; J gene: TRBJ2-2; clone size: -; D gene: TRBD2; V gene: TRBV6-1
CDR3 protein: CASSFEAGGGYEQFF; CDR3 DNA: TGCGCCAGCAGCTTCGAAGCGGGAGGGGGGTATGAGCAGTTCTTC; J gene: TRBJ2-1; clone size: few; D gene: TRBD2; V gene: TRBV4-3
CDR3 protein: CATSRGGTGEGNQPQHF; CDR3 DNA: TGTGCCACCAGCAGAGGCGGGACAGGGGAGGGCAATCAGCCCCAGCATTTT; J gene: TRBJ1-5; clone size: -; D gene: TRBD1; V gene: TRBV15
CDR3 protein: CASSLEPSGRADTGELFF; CDR3 DNA: TGTGCCAGCAGCTTAGAACCTAGCGGGAGAGCGGACACCGGGGAGCTGTTTTTT; J gene: TRBJ2-2; clone size: -; D gene: TRBD2; V gene: TRBV7-8
CDR3 protein: CASSQEFRTGANTGELFF; CDR3 DNA: TGTGCCAGCAGCCAAGAATTCCGGACAGGGGCTAACACCGGGGAGCTGTTTTTT; J gene: TRBJ2-2; clone size: -; D gene: TRBD1; V gene: TRBV3-1
CDR3 protein: CASSDPTGTAGYEQYF; CDR3 DNA: TGTGCCAGCAGTGACCCTACCGGGACAGCAGGCTACGAGCAGTACTTC; J gene: TRBJ2-7; clone size: few; D gene: TRBD1; V gene: TRBV25-1
CDR3 protein: CASTLGGLPYEQYF; CDR3 DNA: TGTGCCAGCACCCTAGGGGGACTTCCCTACGAGCAGTACTTC; J gene: TRBJ2-7; clone size: few; D gene: -; V gene: TRBV7-9
CDR3 protein: CASSQTSGAPWEQYF; CDR3 DNA: TGCGCCAGCAGCCAAACTAGCGGGGCTCCCTGGGAGCAGTACTTC; J gene: TRBJ2-7; clone size: few; D gene: TRBD2; V gene: TRBV4-1
CDR3 protein: CASSETVPYSNQPQHF; CDR3 DNA: TGTGCCAGCAGTGAAACGGTACCATATAGCAATCAGCCCCAGCATTTT; J gene: TRBJ1-5; clone size: -; D gene: -; V gene: TRBV2
CDR3 protein: CASSYPRRRLAGRRATDTQYF; CDR3 DNA: TGTGCCAGCAGCTATCCCCGGAGGAGGCTAGCGGGGAGACGGGCCACAGATACGCAGTATTTT; J gene: TRBJ2-3; clone size: -; D gene: -; V gene: TRBV21-1
CDR3 protein: CASSPGRVGGYTF; CDR3 DNA: TGTGCCAGTTCCCCCGGGAGGGTAGGAGGCTACACCTTC; J gene: TRBJ1-2; clone size: -; D gene: -; V gene: TRBV27
CDR3 protein: CASSLVGLTYEQYF; CDR3 DNA: TGTGCCAGCAGCTTAGTGGGGTTAACCTACGAGCAGTACTTC; J gene: TRBJ2-7; clone size: many; D gene: -; V gene: TRBV7-2
CDR3 protein: CATSRQPGQGADYGYTF; CDR3 DNA: TGTGCCACCAGCAGGCAACCGGGACAGGGGGCGGACTATGGCTACACCTTC; J gene: TRBJ1-2; clone size: few; D gene: TRBD1; V gene: TRBV15
CDR3 protein: CASSPLSSGGVYNEQFF; CDR3 DNA: TGTGCCAGCTCACCACTTTCTAGCGGGGGTGTCTACAATGAGCAGTTCTTC; J gene: TRBJ2-1; clone size: few; D gene: TRBD2; V gene: TRBV18
CDR3 protein: CASSGGGLAGGETQYF; CDR3 DNA: TGTGCCAGCAGCGGAGGAGGACTAGCGGGAGGAGAGACCCAGTACTTC; J gene: TRBJ2-5; clone size: -; D gene: TRBD2; V gene: TRBV9
CDR3 protein: CASSFLLAGKETQYF; CDR3 DNA: TGTGCCAGCAGCTTCCTACTAGCGGGGAAAGAGACCCAGTACTTC; J gene: TRBJ2-5; clone size: -; D gene: TRBD2; V gene: TRBV7-9
CDR3 protein: CAISEEQVQYF; CDR3 DNA: TGTGCCATCAGTGAAGAACAGGTACAGTACTTC; J gene: TRBJ2-7; clone size: few; D gene: -; V gene: TRBV10-3
CDR3 protein: CASSQDTGTGLGTQYF; CDR3 DNA: TGCGCCAGCAGCCAAGACACCGGGACGGGACTCGGTACGCAGTATTTT; J gene: TRBJ2-3; clone size: -; D gene: -; V gene: TRBV4-3
CDR3 protein: CASSLFRGNEQYF; CDR3 DNA: TGTGCCAGCAGCTTGTTTCGGGGCAACGAGCAGTACTTC; J gene: TRBJ2-7; clone size: few; D gene: -; V gene: TRBV7-2
CDR3 protein: CAISESPYNEQYF; CDR3 DNA: TGTGCCATCAGTGAGTCCCCTTATAACGAGCAGTACTTC; J gene: TRBJ2-7; clone size: -; D gene: -; V gene: TRBV10-3
CDR3 protein: CASRSYYEQYF; CDR3 DNA: TGTGCCAGCAGATCATACTACGAGCAGTACTTC; J gene: TRBJ2-7; clone size: few; D gene: -; V gene: TRBV28
CDR3 protein: CASSKSAASGRASNEQFF; CDR3 DNA: TGTGCCAGCAGCAAATCCGCAGCTAGCGGGAGGGCCAGCAATGAGCAGTTCTTC; J gene: TRBJ2-1; clone size: -; D gene: -; V gene: TRBV21-1
CDR3 protein: CASRGTEGYNEQFF; CDR3 DNA: TGTGCCAGCAGGGGGACAGAAGGATACAATGAGCAGTTCTTC; J gene: TRBJ2-1; clone size: -; D gene: TRBD1; V gene: TRBV27
CDR3 protein: CASSKEWGSPLHF; CDR3 DNA: TGTGCCAGCAGTAAGGAGTGGGGTTCACCCCTCCACTTT; J gene: TRBJ1-6; clone size: few; D gene: -; V gene: TRBV6-1
CDR3 protein: CASSPTTGFTEAFF; CDR3 DNA: TGTGCCAGCAGCCCCACTACAGGGTTCACTGAAGCTTTCTTT; J gene: TRBJ1-1; clone size: -; D gene: -; V gene: TRBV7-2
CDR3 protein: CASSQERSRASTDTQYF; CDR3 DNA: TGCGCCAGCAGCCAAGAAAGGTCGCGGGCCAGCACAGATACGCAGTATTTT; J gene: TRBJ2-3; clone size: few; D gene: -; V gene: TRBV4-1
CDR3 protein: CASSLGVNTEAFF; CDR3 DNA: TGTGCCAGCAGCTTGGGGGTGAACACTGAAGCTTTCTTT; J gene: TRBJ1-1; clone size: many; D gene: -; V gene: TRBV5-1
CDR3 protein: CSAKLPGPGPEAFF; CDR3 DNA: TGCAGTGCTAAACTACCGGGACCCGGGCCTGAAGCTTTCTTT; J gene: TRBJ1-1; clone size: many; D gene: -; V gene: TRBV20-1
CDR3 protein: CASSLLAGFYNEQFF; CDR3 DNA: TGTGCCAGCAGCTTACTAGCGGGGTTCTACAATGAGCAGTTCTTC; J gene: TRBJ2-1; clone size: -; D gene: TRBD2; V gene: TRBV7-3
CDR3 protein: CASSLEAGGDDNEQFF; CDR3 DNA: TGTGCCAGCAGCTTGGAAGCGGGGGGGGACGACAATGAGCAGTTCTTC; J gene: TRBJ2-1; clone size: -; D gene: TRBD2; V gene: TRBV5-4
CDR3 protein: CASSVGSGGALHNEQFF; CDR3 DNA: TGTGCCAGCAGCGTAGGTAGCGGGGGGGCCCTACACAATGAGCAGTTCTTC; J gene: TRBJ2-1; clone size: few; D gene: TRBD2; V gene: TRBV9
CDR3 protein: CSVEDRERIYNEQFF; CDR3 DNA: TGCAGCGTTGAAGATCGGGAACGGATCTACAATGAGCAGTTCTTC; J gene: TRBJ2-1; clone size: many; D gene: -; V gene: TRBV29-1
CDR3 protein: CAIGPGDRGNTGELFF; CDR3 DNA: TGTGCCATCGGGCCCGGCGACAGGGGAAACACCGGGGAGCTGTTTTTT; J gene: TRBJ2-2; clone size: -; D gene: TRBD1; V gene: TRBV10-3